This record covers a single TCR beta chain. V lost 5 bases and J lost 5; bases outside the gene matches: 15. The CDR3 loop spans 17 amino acids. Germline assignment: CDR1 SGHTA and CDR2 FQGTGA. Using RNA transcripts, the TCR beta CDR3 regions were amplified. First-round RT-PCR used HTBI primers; second-round multiplex PCR followed. TCRdb reprocessed the multiplex PCR reads with MiXCR, giving one entry per CDR3 protein. Of around 1,000,000 distinct CDR3 sequences listed, 35% to 40% were seen once; the top ten hold 11%. This record comes from a study of Graves' ophthalmopathy and Graves' hyperthyroidism.

The chain employs TRBV7-3 and TRBJ2-5; 9 bases line up with TRBD1. The TCR was taken from an adult man with Graves' hyperthyroidism. The sample consisted of peripheral blood or thyroid tissue (not recorded which). CDR3 nucleotide sequence: TGTGCCAGCAGCCCTCACAGGGGGCAGACAATCGGGGAGACCCAGTACTTC. This sequence encodes CASSPHRGQTIGETQYF.